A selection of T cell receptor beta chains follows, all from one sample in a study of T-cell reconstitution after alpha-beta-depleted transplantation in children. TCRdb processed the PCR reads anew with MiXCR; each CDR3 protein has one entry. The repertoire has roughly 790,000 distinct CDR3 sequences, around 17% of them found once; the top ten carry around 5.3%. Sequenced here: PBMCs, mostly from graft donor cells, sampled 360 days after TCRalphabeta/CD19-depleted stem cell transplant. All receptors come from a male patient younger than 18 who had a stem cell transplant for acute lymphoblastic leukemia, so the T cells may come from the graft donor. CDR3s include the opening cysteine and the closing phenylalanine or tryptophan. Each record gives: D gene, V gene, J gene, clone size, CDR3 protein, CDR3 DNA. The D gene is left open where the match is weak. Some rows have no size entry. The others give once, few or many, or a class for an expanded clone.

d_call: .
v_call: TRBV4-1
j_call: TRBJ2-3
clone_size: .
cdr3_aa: CASSQPRSGFTDTQYF
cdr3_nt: TGCGCCAGCAGCCAACCCCGTAGCGGTTTCACAGATACGCAGTATTTT

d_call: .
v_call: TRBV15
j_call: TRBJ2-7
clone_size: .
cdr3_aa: CATSSGDSKNEQYF
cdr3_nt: TGTGCCACCAGCAGTGGTGACAGCAAGAACGAGCAGTACTTC

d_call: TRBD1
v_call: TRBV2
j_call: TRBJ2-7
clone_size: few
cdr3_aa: CASSPRLVGRRDRDYEQYF
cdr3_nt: TGTGCCAGCAGCCCCCGTTTGGTAGGGAGGAGGGACAGGGACTACGAGCAGTACTTC

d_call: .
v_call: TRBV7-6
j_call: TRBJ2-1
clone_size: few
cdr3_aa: CASSQGGDSLYNEQFF
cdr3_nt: TGTGCCAGCAGTCAGGGGGGGGACTCCTTGTACAATGAGCAGTTCTTC

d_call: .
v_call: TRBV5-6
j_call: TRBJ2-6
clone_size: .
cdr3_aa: CASSLTRSFFSGANVLTF
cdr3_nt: TGTGCCAGCAGCTTAACCAGGAGCTTCTTTTCTGGGGCCAACGTCCTGACTTTC

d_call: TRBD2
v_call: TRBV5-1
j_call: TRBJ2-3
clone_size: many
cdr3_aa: CASSTGTSGRAADTQYF
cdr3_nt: TGCGCCAGCAGTACCGGGACTAGCGGGAGGGCCGCAGATACGCAGTATTTT

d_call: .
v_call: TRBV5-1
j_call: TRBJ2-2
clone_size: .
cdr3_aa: CASSLAGKGTGELFF
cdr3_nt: TGCGCCAGCAGCTTGGCCGGGAAGGGCACCGGGGAGCTGTTTTTT

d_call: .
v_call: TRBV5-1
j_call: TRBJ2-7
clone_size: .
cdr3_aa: CASSFKGMEYEQYF
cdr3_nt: TGCGCCAGCAGCTTTAAAGGGATGGAGTACGAGCAGTACTTC

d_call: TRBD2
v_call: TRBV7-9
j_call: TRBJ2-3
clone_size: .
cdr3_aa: CAIPVEREGPDTQYF
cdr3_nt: TGTGCCATCCCGGTAGAGCGGGAGGGCCCCGATACGCAGTATTTT

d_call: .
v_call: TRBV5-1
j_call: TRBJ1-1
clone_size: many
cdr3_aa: CASSTGLDSWNTEAFF
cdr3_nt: TGCGCCAGCAGCACGGGTCTCGACAGCTGGAACACTGAAGCTTTCTTT

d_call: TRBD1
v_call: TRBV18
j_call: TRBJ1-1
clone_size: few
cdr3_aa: CASSPQQGTNEAFF
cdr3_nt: TGTGCCAGCTCACCACAACAGGGGACAAATGAAGCTTTCTTT

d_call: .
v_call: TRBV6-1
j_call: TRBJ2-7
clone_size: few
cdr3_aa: CASSPGHPGYEQYF
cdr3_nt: TGTGCCAGCAGCCCTGGTCACCCGGGGTACGAGCAGTACTTC

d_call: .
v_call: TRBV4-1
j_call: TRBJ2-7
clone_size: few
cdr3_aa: CASSQRSPPGEQYF
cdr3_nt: TGCGCCAGCAGCCAACGGTCCCCCCCGGGCGAGCAGTACTTC

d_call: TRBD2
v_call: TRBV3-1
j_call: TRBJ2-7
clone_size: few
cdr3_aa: CASSLGLAGANEQYF
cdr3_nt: TGTGCCAGCAGCCTGGGACTAGCGGGAGCGAACGAGCAGTACTTC

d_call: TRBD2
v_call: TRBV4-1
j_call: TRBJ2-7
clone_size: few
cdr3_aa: CASSQEYLAGYEQYF
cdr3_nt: TGCGCCAGCAGCCAAGAGTATCTAGCGGGGTACGAGCAGTACTTC

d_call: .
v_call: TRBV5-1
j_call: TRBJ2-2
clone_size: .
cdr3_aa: CASSLAPRLTITGELFF
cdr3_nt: TGCGCCAGCAGCTTGGCCCCTCGACTAACAATTACCGGGGAGCTGTTTTTT

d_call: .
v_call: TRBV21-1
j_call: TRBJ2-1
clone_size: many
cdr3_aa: CASSSRASNEQFF
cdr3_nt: TGTGCCAGCAGCTCTCGGGCTTCCAATGAGCAGTTCTTC

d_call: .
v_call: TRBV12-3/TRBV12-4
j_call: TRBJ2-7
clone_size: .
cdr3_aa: CASSFLGGEQYF
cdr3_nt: TGTGCCAGCAGTTTCCTCGGAGGCGAGCAGTACTTC

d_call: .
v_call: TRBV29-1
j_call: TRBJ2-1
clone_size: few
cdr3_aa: CSGAVLGTHSSYNEQFF
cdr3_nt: TGCAGCGGCGCCGTTCTCGGGACACACAGCTCCTACAATGAGCAGTTCTTC

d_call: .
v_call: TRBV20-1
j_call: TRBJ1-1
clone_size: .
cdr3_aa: CSAGTQNTEAFF
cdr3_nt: TGCAGTGCAGGGACACAGAACACTGAAGCTTTCTTT

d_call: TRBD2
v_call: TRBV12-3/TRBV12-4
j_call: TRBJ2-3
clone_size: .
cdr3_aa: CASSFYSGRRDTQYF
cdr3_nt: TGTGCCAGCAGTTTTTACAGCGGGAGAAGAGATACGCAGTATTTT

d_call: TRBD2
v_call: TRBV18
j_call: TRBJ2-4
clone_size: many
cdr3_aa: CASSPLRESENIQYF
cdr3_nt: TGTGCCAGCTCACCATTGCGGGAGTCCGAAAACATTCAGTACTTC

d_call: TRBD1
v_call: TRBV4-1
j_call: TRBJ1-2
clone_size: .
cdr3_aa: CASSPLGQGAGYGYTF
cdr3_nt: TGCGCCAGCAGCCCACTCGGACAGGGGGCGGGCTATGGCTACACCTTC

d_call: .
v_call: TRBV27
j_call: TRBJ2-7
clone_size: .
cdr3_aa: CASSGREARPEQYF
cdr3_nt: TGTGCCAGCAGTGGCAGGGAGGCCCGTCCCGAGCAGTACTTC

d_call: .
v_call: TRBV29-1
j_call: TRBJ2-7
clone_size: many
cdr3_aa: CSVLTGTFYEQYF
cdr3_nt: TGCAGCGTCCTGACAGGGACTTTTTACGAGCAGTACTTC

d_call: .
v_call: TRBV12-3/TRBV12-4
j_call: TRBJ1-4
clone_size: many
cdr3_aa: CATGPSNEKLFF
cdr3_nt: TGTGCCACGGGACCGAGTAATGAAAAACTGTTTTTT

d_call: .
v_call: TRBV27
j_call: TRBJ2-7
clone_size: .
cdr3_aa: CASRVGSEQYF
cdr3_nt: TGTGCCAGCCGGGTCGGTTCCGAGCAGTACTTC

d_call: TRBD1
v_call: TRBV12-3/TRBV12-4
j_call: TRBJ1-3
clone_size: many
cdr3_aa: CASSPGTGANSGNTIYF
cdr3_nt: TGTGCCAGCAGTCCCGGGACAGGCGCAAACTCTGGAAACACCATATATTTT

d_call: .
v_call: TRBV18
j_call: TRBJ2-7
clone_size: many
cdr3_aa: CASSNGHGPEGQYF
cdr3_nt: TGTGCCAGCTCAAACGGTCATGGGCCGGAAGGGCAGTACTTC

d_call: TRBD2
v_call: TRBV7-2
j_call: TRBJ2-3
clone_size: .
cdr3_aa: CASSSFRGGISDTQYF
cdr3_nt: TGTGCCAGCAGTTCCTTTCGCGGGGGGATCTCAGATACGCAGTATTTT

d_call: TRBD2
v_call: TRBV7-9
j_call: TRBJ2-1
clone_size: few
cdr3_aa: CASSTGTSGDYNEQFF
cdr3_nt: TGTGCCAGCAGCACTGGGACTAGCGGGGACTACAATGAGCAGTTCTTC

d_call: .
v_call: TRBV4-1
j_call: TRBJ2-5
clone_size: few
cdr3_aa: CASSQVGVGGETQYF
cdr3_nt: TGCGCCAGCAGCCAAGTAGGGGTGGGAGGAGAGACCCAGTACTTC

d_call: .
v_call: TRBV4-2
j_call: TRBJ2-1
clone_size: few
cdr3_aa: CASSQDVWEVRYNEQFF
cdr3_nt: TGTGCCAGCAGCCAAGATGTATGGGAGGTCCGTTACAATGAGCAGTTCTTC

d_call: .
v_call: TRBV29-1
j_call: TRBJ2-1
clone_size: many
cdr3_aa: CSVVGESSYNEQFF
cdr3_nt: TGCAGCGTTGTGGGGGAGAGCTCCTACAATGAGCAGTTCTTC

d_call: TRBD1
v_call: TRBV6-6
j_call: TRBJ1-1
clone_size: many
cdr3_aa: CASSAGQGPAFF
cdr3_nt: TGTGCCAGCAGTGCTGGACAGGGTCCGGCTTTCTTT

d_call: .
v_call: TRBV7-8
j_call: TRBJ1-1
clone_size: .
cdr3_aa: CASRPALAGNTEAFF
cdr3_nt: TGTGCCAGCAGGCCGGCCCTGGCGGGGAACACTGAAGCTTTCTTT

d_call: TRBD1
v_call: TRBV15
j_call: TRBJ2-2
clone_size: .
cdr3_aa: CATSRVRWDRVTGELFF
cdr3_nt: TGTGCCACCAGCAGAGTCCGCTGGGACAGGGTCACCGGGGAGCTGTTTTTT

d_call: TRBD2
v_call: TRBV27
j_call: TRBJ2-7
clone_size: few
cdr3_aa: CASSFSPAGGPYEQYF
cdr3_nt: TGTGCCAGCAGTTTTTCTCCGGCGGGAGGGCCCTACGAGCAGTACTTC

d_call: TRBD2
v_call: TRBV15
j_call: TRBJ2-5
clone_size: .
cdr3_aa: CATRMKWAGGVETQYF
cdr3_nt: TGTGCCACCCGGATGAAGTGGGCGGGAGGGGTAGAGACCCAGTACTTC

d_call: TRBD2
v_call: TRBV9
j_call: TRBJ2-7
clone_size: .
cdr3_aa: CASSPPSGSIHEQYF
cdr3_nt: TGTGCCAGCAGCCCCCCGAGCGGGAGTATCCACGAGCAGTACTTC

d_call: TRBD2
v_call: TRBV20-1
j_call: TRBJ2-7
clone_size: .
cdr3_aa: CSAHTSGRSYEQYF
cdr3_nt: TGCAGTGCGCACACTAGCGGCCGCTCCTACGAGCAGTACTTC

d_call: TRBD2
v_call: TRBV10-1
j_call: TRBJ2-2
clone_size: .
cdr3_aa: CASSEFRLAGKTGELFF
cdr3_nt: TGCGCCAGCAGTGAATTCCGACTAGCGGGAAAAACCGGGGAGCTGTTTTTT

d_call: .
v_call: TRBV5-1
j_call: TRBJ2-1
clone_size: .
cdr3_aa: CASSTYKGISYNEQFF
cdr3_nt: TGCGCCAGCAGCACCTATAAGGGTATCTCCTACAATGAGCAGTTCTTC

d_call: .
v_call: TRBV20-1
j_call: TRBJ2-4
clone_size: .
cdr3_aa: CSARRPRQALIAKNIQYF
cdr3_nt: TGCAGTGCTAGAAGACCCCGTCAAGCATTGATAGCCAAAAACATTCAGTACTTC